This T cell receptor beta chain was profiled in a study of T cells in narcolepsy. Overall study: Donors had narcolepsy type 1 or type 2, or were healthy controls.

This clone has just a few counts. Its antigen is unknown. TCRdb's table, derived via immunoSEQ multiplex PCR, lists solely in-frame clones and lacks some. The data show under 35,000 clones, about four fifths seen once. Study-level results: Healthy controls reportedly lacked the autoreactive clonotypes serially found in patients' blood.

This CDR3 is built from 13 residues. Germline V gives CDR1 SGHVS, CDR2 FNYEAQ. Trimming took 6 bases from V and 8 from J, leaving 14 bases between them. Sequencing was performed on CD45RA- memory CD4+ T cells from PBMCs. The receptor's source is a human donor with narcolepsy. This chain links TRBV7-6 with TRBJ1-3, with D tentatively TRBD1 (5 bases). The CDR3 loop reads CASSRTLGDTIYF. CDR3 in DNA: TGTGCCAGCAGTCGGACGCTGGGGGACACCATATATTTT. Full variable domain (rest looked up from reference TRBV7-6 and TRBJ1-3): GAGVSQSPRYKVTKRGQDVALRCDPISGHVSLYWYRQALGQGPEFLTYFNYEAQQDKSGLPNDRFSAERPEGSISTLTIQRTEQRDSAMYRCASSRTLGDTIYFGEGSWLTVV.